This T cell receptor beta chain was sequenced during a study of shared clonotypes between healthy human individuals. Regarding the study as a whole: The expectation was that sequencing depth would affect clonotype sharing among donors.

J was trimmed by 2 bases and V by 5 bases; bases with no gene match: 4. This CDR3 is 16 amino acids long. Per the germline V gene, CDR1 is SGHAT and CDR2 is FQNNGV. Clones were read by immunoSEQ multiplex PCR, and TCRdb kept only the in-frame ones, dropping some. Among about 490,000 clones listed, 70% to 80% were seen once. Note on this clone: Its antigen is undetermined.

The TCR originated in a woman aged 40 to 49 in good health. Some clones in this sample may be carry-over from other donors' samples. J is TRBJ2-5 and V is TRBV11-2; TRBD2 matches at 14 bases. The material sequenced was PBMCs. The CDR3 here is CASSRGLAGDQETQYF. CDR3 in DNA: TGTGCCAGCAGCCGGGGACTAGCGGGAGATCAAGAGACCCAGTACTTC.